This T cell receptor (beta chain) was captured in a study of human T cells and chemical hapten exposure. TCRdb reprocessed the RACE reads with MiXCR, giving one entry per CDR3 protein. The table has roughly 120,000 distinct CDR3 sequences, about 12% seen once. After removal of 3 bases from V and 3 bases from J, the junction contained 16 bases not matched to a gene. Germline assignment: CDR1 LGHDT and CDR2 YNNKEL (reference sequence). The length of the CDR3 is 19 residues. Time point meaning: patch test 1, 2 weeks after DPC sensitization. Treatment here: therapeutic diphenylcyclopropenone sensitization with weekly scalp DPC.

The V call is TRBV3-1, the J call TRBJ1-2; 10 bases are shared with TRBD1. Sequencing was performed on whole blood, taken in connection with sensitization to the hapten diphenylcyclopropenone (DPC). This sequence was found in a woman between 45 and 60 years old with alopecia areata. Some clones in this sample may be carry-over from other donors' samples. In DNA form, the CDR3 reads TGTGCCAGCAGCCAGATTGGGACAGGGGATCGTATAGGAGACTATGGCTACACCTTC. Translating it yields CASSQIGTGDRIGDYGYTF. The whole variable domain, remainder taken from reference TRBV3-1 and TRBJ1-2, is DTAVSQTPKYLVTQMGNDKSIKCEQNLGHDTMYWYKQDSKKFLKIMFSYNNKELIINETVPNRFSPKSPDKAHLNLHINSLELGDSAVYFCASSQIGTGDRIGDYGYTFGSGTRLTVV.